Listed here are 30 T cell receptor beta chains from one sample, sequenced in a study of low-dose radiotherapy and immunotherapy resistance in tumors. The time point: before trial treatment. Both TCRalpha and TCRbeta chains were reverse transcribed with V-gene-specific primers. Using a constant-region primer together with a V-primer adapter, TCRs were subjected to roughly 18 PCR cycles of amplification. TCRdb recomputed calls from the reads with MiXCR, one row per CDR3 protein. The sample yields around 68,000 distinct CDR3 sequences, around 27% seen once. The input for sequencing was PBMCs, taken before treatment. These receptors came from a male donor with rectosigmoid adenocarcinoma.

This clonotype has ten or more counts. In DNA, the CDR3 is TGTGCCAGCAGTTTATTCGCAGGGCAGGCCAAAAACATTCAGTACTTC. Protein product: CASSLFAGQAKNIQYF. V and J are TRBV27 and TRBJ2-4, with D maybe TRBD1 (5 bases). Germline CDR1 reads MNHEY; CDR2 reads SMNVEV (reference sequence). The CDR3 sequence is 16 residues long. V lost 1 base to trimming and J lost 1 base, with 11 bases between them.

This clonotype showed up just once. At one of its ends the junction is not consistent with the germline gene, which may arise from a read error. CDR3 region: CAASDFVGGYSNEQFF. The CDR3 nucleotides read TGTGCCGCCAGTGATTTTGTGGGGGGGTACAGCAATGAGCAGTTCTTC. The V gene is TRBV24-1, the J gene TRBJ2-1; 7 positions agree with TRBD2. There are 16 residues in the CDR3. The germline V gene has CDR1 KGHDR and CDR2 SFDVKD.

Ten or more counts support this clonotype. Here the CDR3 DNA reads TGTGCCAGCTCACCATCGACAGAGGTGTTGGGAAACACCATATATTTT. Translating gives CASSPSTEVLGNTIYF. The V call is TRBV18, the J call TRBJ1-3; D is possibly TRBD1 (5 bases). This CDR3 contains 16 residues. CDR1 is KGHSH, CDR2 LQKENI, per germline. V shed 2 bases and J shed 4 bases, with 15 bases lying between them.

The rearrangement joins TRBV20-1 to TRBJ2-1; 15 bases agree with TRBD2. This CDR3 spans 17 amino acids. V shed 6 bases and J 6 bases; nucleotides not matched to a gene: 12. Germline lookup yields CDR1 DFQATT and CDR2 SNEGSKA (reference sequence). The CDR3 bases are TGCAGTGCCAATCCACCCGGACTAGCGGGAGGGCCCAATGAGCAGTTCTTC. Encoded protein: CSANPPGLAGGPNEQFF.

In its sample, this clonotype was seen many times. The V call is TRBV29-1, the J call TRBJ1-4, with D possibly TRBD1 on 5 matching bases. The CDR3 runs 12 residues. The germline CDR1 and CDR2 sequences are SQVTM and ANQGSEA. CDR3 residues: CVTRDSNEKLFF. The CDR3 DNA sequence: TGCGTGACCCGGGACTCTAATGAAAAACTGTTTTTT.

In this sample, this clonotype is medium-sized (0.01 to 0.1%). As DNA, the CDR3 is TGTGCCAGCAACCCCGACTTGACTCAAGAGACCCAGTACTTC. Residues: CASNPDLTQETQYF. The chain couples TRBV21-1 to TRBJ2-5. TRBV21-1 is annotated as a pseudogene. The CDR3 runs 14 residues.

This clonotype was found many times. V gene TRBV23-1 combines with J gene TRBJ2-7, with 7 bases lining up with TRBD1. TRBV23-1 is known as an ORF, though its function is uncertain. J gave up 6 bases and V 3 bases, and 17 bases lay outside the gene matches. The CDR3 extends over 17 amino acids. Here the CDR3 reads CASSHPNPTGPSAEQYF. The DNA of the CDR3 is TGCGCCAGCAGTCACCCCAACCCGACAGGGCCCTCAGCCGAGCAGTACTTC.

A remark on this clonotype: With a far larger clone one base away, a read error is the likely cause. This sequence joins TRBV5-3 and TRBJ1-2; TRBD1 agrees at 7 bases. TRBV5-3 is recorded as an ORF, its role being uncertain. The CDR3 loop spans 13 amino acids. V was pared by 10 bases and J by 6 bases, with 12 bases of the junction left unmatched. The chain's CDR3 is CAVRGQSGDGYTF. The CDR3 DNA is TGTGCCGTACGGGGACAGAGCGGAGATGGCTACACCTTC.

The chain is built from TRBV5-1 and TRBJ2-3; 10 bases agree with TRBD2. CDR1 and CDR2 (germline): SGHRS, YFSETQ. This CDR3 spans 20 amino acids. With 4 bases clipped from V and 0 bases from J, the junction kept 17 bases outside the gene matches. CDR3 sequence reads: CASSPHRPSGSRTSTDTQYF. The CDR3 nucleotides are TGCGCCAGCAGCCCGCATCGGCCTAGCGGGAGTAGAACTAGCACAGATACGCAGTATTTT.

This clonotype occurred many times. The rearrangement links TRBV7-9 to TRBJ1-5; D is uncertain. Looked up from germline, CDR1 is SEHNR and CDR2 is FQNEAQ (reference sequence). Trimming removed 3 bases at V and 4 bases at J, with 10 bases between. There are 14 residues in the CDR3. The chain's CDR3 is CASSFQNRNQPQHF. CDR3 in DNA: TGTGCCAGCAGCTTCCAAAACCGAAATCAGCCCCAGCATTTT. Full variable domain (remainder filled in from reference TRBV7-9 and TRBJ1-5): DTGVSQNPRHKITKRGQNVTFRCDPISEHNRLYWYRQTLGQGPEFLTYFQNEAQLEKSRLLSDRFSAERPKGSFSTLEIQRTEQGDSAMYLCASSFQNRNQPQHFGDGTRLSIL.

The rearrangement uses TRBV12-3 or TRBV12-4 and TRBJ2-2; D gene unclear. This CDR3 has 14 amino acids. V was shortened by 5 bases and J by 5 bases, with 12 bases between the two germline ends. The CDR3 loop is CASSLLLETGELFF. CDR3 DNA sequence: TGTGCCAGCAGTCTATTACTCGAGACCGGGGAGCTGTTTTTT.

Ten or more counts support this clonotype. This chain joins TRBV2 and TRBJ2-7, with 8 nucleotides matching TRBD1. The germline CDR1 and CDR2 sequences are SNHLY and FYNNEI. CDR3 size: 13 residues. V dropped 8 bases and J dropped 2; count of bases not matched to a gene: 5. In DNA, the CDR3 is TGTGCCAGCGGACAGGGCTTCCCCTACGAGCAGTACTTC. Translating it yields CASGQGFPYEQYF.

Turning to this clonotype: Only one base separates this from a far larger clonotype, so it likely reflects a read error. The V gene is TRBV7-2, the J gene TRBJ2-2; D might be TRBD1 (5 bases). Germline V gene lookup returns CDR1 SGHTA and CDR2 FQGNSA. This CDR3 has 13 amino acids. Trimming left V 5 bases short and J 4 bases short, with 8 bases between. DNA of the CDR3: TGTGCCAGCAGCGAACAGGTCACCGGGGAGCTGTTTTTT. Its protein is CASSEQVTGELFF.

This clonotype was recorded many times. The chain recombines TRBV2 with TRBJ1-2; 9 bases align to TRBD1. Germline values: CDR1 SNHLY, CDR2 FYNNEI. V shed 7 bases, J shed 13 bases, and the junction held 13 bases outside the gene matches. This CDR3 is built from 13 residues. CDR3 sequence reads: CASTGQGMGGATF. The CDR3, as DNA: TGTGCCAGCACCGGACAGGGGATGGGGGGCGCCACCTTC.

Ten or more counts support this clonotype. The genes are TRBV19 and TRBJ2-5, with D perhaps assigned TRBD1 or TRBD2 (5 bases each). The CDR3 contains 13 residues. Germline assignment: CDR1 LNHDA and CDR2 SQIVND (reference sequence). The ends were cut back, 3 bases at V and 5 bases at J, with 10 bases in the middle. As DNA, the CDR3 is TGTGCCAGTAGTATCGGCAGGGAGGAGACCCAGTACTTC. It specifies CASSIGREETQYF. Full variable domain (rest looked up from reference TRBV19 and TRBJ2-5): DGGITQSPKYLFRKEGQNVTLSCEQNLNHDAMYWYRQDPGQGLRLIYYSQIVNDFQKGDIAEGYSVSREKKESFPLTVTSAQKNPTAFYLCASSIGREETQYFGPGTRLLVL.

At least ten counts were recorded for this clonotype. This sequence joins TRBV28 and TRBJ1-5; no definite D call. Trimming took off 7 bases at V and 0 bases at J, with 10 bases between the two ends. Germline assignment: CDR1 MDHEN and CDR2 SYDVKM. The CDR3 consists of 14 residues. The CDR3 sequence: CASTGGNSNQPQHF. DNA for the CDR3: TGTGCCAGCACAGGAGGAAATAGCAATCAGCCCCAGCATTTT.

The chain employs TRBV25-1 and TRBJ2-1; TRBD2 might be the D (5 bases). The CDR3 has 14 amino acids. Germline V gene sequence: CDR1 MGHDK, CDR2 SYGVNS. Trimming pared 5 bases from V and 6 bases from J, leaving 14 bases between. The CDR3 is CASSTPGVVNEQFF. The CDR3 bases are TGTGCCAGCAGTACCCCCGGGGTGGTCAATGAGCAGTTCTTC. Using reference TRBV25-1 and TRBJ2-1 for the parts outside the CDR3, the full variable domain is EADIYQTPRYLVIGTGKKITLECSQTMGHDKMYWYQQDPGMELHLIHYSYGVNSTEKGDLSSESTVSRIRTEHFPLTLESARPSHTSQYLCASSTPGVVNEQFFGPGTRLTVL.

This clonotype was detected a few times. The chain joins TRBV2 to TRBJ2-7, with D possibly TRBD1 on 5 matching bases. The V end was cut by 1 base, the J end by 5 bases, with 15 bases between. The germline CDR1 and CDR2 sequences are SNHLY and FYNNEI. This CDR3 has 15 amino acids. The CDR3 DNA reads as TGTGCCAGCAGTGAAGTGACGGCAGGGTCCGACGAGCAGTACTTC. This translates into CASSEVTAGSDEQYF.

This clonotype was counted ten times or more. The chain combines TRBV12-3 or TRBV12-4 with TRBJ2-7; TRBD1 agrees at 8 bases. V shed 3 bases and J 2 bases; nucleotides not matched to a gene: 6. The CDR3 totals 15 residues. In nucleotides, the CDR3 is TGTGCCAGCAGTTTCGGGACAGGCCCTACCTACGAGCAGTACTTC. It specifies CASSFGTGPTYEQYF.

This chain connects TRBV3-1 to TRBJ2-7, with TRBD1 matching 7 bases. The CDR3 has 14 residues. V trimming: 9 bases; J trimming: 2 bases; junction bases outside the gene matches: 10. The germline V gene encodes CDR1 LGHDT and CDR2 YNNKEL (reference sequence). CDR3 amino acids: CASSGTVTTYEQYF. For the CDR3, the DNA is TGTGCCAGTTCGGGGACAGTCACTACCTACGAGCAGTACTTC.

This clonotype has a count of ten or more. The chain employs TRBV4-3 and TRBJ2-5; D gene ambiguous. The V end was cut by 4 bases, the J end by 4 bases, with 10 bases between. There are 13 residues in the CDR3. The germline gives CDR1 LGHNA, CDR2 YSLEER. The CDR3, as DNA: TGCGCCAGCAGCCTCCGGACCGGAGAGACCCAGTACTTC. Translation gives CASSLRTGETQYF.

This clonotype was detected only a few times. The V call is TRBV6-5, the J call TRBJ2-3, with TRBD2 matching 10 bases. The V gene's germline CDR1 is MNHEY and CDR2 SVGAGI. The CDR3 consists of 14 residues. The J segment lost 3 bases and the V segment lost 6 bases, leaving 3 bases of the junction unmatched. This CDR3 reads CASRTSGKTDTQYF. As DNA, the CDR3 is TGTGCCAGCAGAACTAGCGGGAAAACAGATACGCAGTATTTT.

The rearrangement links TRBV5-1 to TRBJ2-2; D may be TRBD1 (6 bases). The germline CDR1 and CDR2 sequences are SGHRS and YFSETQ. V lost 0 bases to trimming and J lost 10 bases, with 22 bases between them. The CDR3 consists of 17 residues. The CDR3 here is CASSLEGRDIRLSELFF. The CDR3, as DNA: TGCGCCAGCAGCTTGGAGGGTCGGGACATCCGATTGTCGGAGCTGTTTTTT.

The chain joins TRBV10-3 to TRBJ1-3; 9 bases are a match to TRBD1. J was trimmed by 4 bases and V by 10 bases; bases with no gene match: 17. Germline V gene data show CDR1 as ENHRY and CDR2 as SYGVKD. The CDR3 consists of 17 residues. CDR3 sequence: CATLGTGWVEGGNTIYF. The CDR3 coding sequence is TGTGCCACCCTCGGGACAGGGTGGGTTGAAGGCGGAAACACCATATATTTT.

The rearrangement joins TRBV6-5 to TRBJ1-1; 10 bases are shared with TRBD1. This CDR3 has 15 residues. V lost 5 bases to trimming and J lost 1 base; unmatched junction nucleotides: 4. The germline gives CDR1 MNHEY, CDR2 SVGAGI. CDR3 sequence (DNA): TGTGCCAGCAGTCGACAGGGGGCCGGGAACACTGAAGCTTTCTTT. Translated, it gives CASSRQGAGNTEAFF.

This chain uses TRBV29-1 with TRBJ2-3; D possibly corresponds to TRBD1 (5 bases). Germline CDR1 reads SQVTM; CDR2 reads ANQGSEA. The CDR3 runs to 14 residues. V dropped 6 bases and J dropped 1 base, with 14 bases sitting between them. DNA of the CDR3: TGCAGCGTGGCCACCTCCAGGGGCACAGATACGCAGTATTTT. As protein: CSVATSRGTDTQYF.

This clonotype has a count of ten or more. The chain combines TRBV6-2 or TRBV6-3 with TRBJ2-1; D ambiguous. V lost 5 bases, J lost 1 base, and 12 bases lay in between. The germline V gene has CDR1 MNHEY and CDR2 SVGEGT. The CDR3 length is 15 residues. CDR3 protein: CASSRTAGSYNEQFF. As DNA, the CDR3 is TGTGCCAGCAGTCGGACGGCCGGGTCCTACAATGAGCAGTTCTTC.

This clonotype came up many times. V usage is TRBV12-5 and J usage is TRBJ1-5; no clear D gene. Germline loops: CDR1 LGHNT, CDR2 FRNRAP. V gave up 0 bases and J gave up 2 bases, with 11 bases separating them. This CDR3 spans 16 amino acids. The CDR3: CASGLVVGPGNQPQHF. The CDR3, as DNA: TGTGCTAGTGGTTTGGTAGTCGGACCTGGCAATCAGCCCCAGCATTTT.

This clonotype has a count of ten or more. The rearrangement uses TRBV10-3 and TRBJ2-7; the D gene is possibly TRBD1 (7 bases). V dropped 2 bases and J dropped 6 bases, with 14 bases sitting between them. CDR3 length: 14 amino acids. Germline loops: CDR1 ENHRY, CDR2 SYGVKD. The CDR3 protein is CAISERQGGLEQYF. In DNA form, the CDR3 reads TGTGCCATCAGTGAGCGGCAGGGGGGCCTCGAGCAGTACTTC.

This chain links TRBV4-3 with TRBJ1-2; 9 bases line up with TRBD1. V shed 3 bases, J shed 6 bases, and the junction held 11 bases outside the gene matches. Per the germline V gene, CDR1 is LGHNA and CDR2 is YSLEER. This CDR3 has 16 residues. The CDR3 DNA reads TGCGCCAGCAGCCAGGCTACAGGGGGCGGTTTTGATGGCTACACCTTC. This encodes CASSQATGGGFDGYTF.